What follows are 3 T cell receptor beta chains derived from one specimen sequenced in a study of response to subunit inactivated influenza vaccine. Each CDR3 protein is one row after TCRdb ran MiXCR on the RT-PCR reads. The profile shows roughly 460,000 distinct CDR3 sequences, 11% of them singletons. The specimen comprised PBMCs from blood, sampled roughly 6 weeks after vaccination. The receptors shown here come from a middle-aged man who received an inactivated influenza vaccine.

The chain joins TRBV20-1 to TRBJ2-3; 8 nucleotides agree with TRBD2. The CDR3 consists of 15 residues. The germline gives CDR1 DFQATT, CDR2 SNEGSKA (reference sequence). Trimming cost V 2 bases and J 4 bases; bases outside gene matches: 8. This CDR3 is CSARLTGRDSDTQYF. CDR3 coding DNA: TGCAGTGCTAGACTAACCGGGAGGGACTCAGATACGCAGTATTTT.

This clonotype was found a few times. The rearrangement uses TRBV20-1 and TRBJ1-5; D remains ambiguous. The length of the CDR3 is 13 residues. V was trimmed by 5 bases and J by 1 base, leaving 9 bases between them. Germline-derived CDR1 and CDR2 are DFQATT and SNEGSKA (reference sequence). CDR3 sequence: CSAQSTSNQPQHF. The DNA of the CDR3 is TGCAGTGCTCAGAGTACCAGCAATCAGCCCCAGCATTTT.

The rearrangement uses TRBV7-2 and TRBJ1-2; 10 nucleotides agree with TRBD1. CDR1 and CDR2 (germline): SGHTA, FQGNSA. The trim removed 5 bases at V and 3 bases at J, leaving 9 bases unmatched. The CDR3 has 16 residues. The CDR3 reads CASSIDRGRLHYGYTF. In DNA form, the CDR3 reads TGTGCCAGCAGCATTGACAGGGGGCGTCTTCACTATGGCTACACCTTC.